Listed here are 8 T cell receptor beta chains from one sample, sequenced in a study of OX40 agonist ivuxolimab in advanced cancers. The protocol was immunoSEQ multiplex PCR, while the TCRdb copy is restricted to in-frame clones and leaves out a portion. The data contain 90,000 or so clones, roughly 91% of them singletons. Sequenced here: CD4+ or CD8+ T cells sorted from blood, sampled in a trial of the OX40 agonist ivuxolimab. Receptors were obtained from an adult with an advanced solid tumor such as melanoma, head and neck, liver or kidney cancer.

V gene TRBV29-1 combines with J gene TRBJ1-5; tentatively, D is TRBD1 (5 bases). V shed 6 bases and J shed 2 bases, with 14 bases lying between them. Germline loops: CDR1 SQVTM, CDR2 ANQGSEA. This CDR3 has 14 amino acids. The CDR3 spells CSVKQAGGNQPQHF. In DNA, the CDR3 is TGCAGCGTCAAACAGGCCGGGGGCAATCAGCCCCAGCATTTT.

The chain uses TRBV7-9 and TRBJ1-5; D remains ambiguous. The CDR3 covers 12 residues. In germline, CDR1 is SEHNR, CDR2 FQNEAQ (reference sequence). V shed 5 bases and J shed 5 bases, with 7 bases lying between them. The DNA for the CDR3 is TGTGCCAGCAGCCCGGACGATCAGCCCCAGCATTTT. Its protein is CASSPDDQPQHF.

This chain links TRBV18 with TRBJ2-1; 7 nucleotides match TRBD2. Germline V gene sequence: CDR1 KGHSH, CDR2 LQKENI. The CDR3 is 16 amino acids. Trimming cost V 0 bases and J 6 bases; bases outside gene matches: 8. For the CDR3, the DNA is TGTGCCAGCTCACCACCGCGTGCGGGGGACTCCAATGAGCAGTTCTTC. Protein product: CASSPPRAGDSNEQFF.

The chain combines TRBV5-4 with TRBJ2-7; D ambiguous. From germline, CDR1 is SGHNT and CDR2 YYREEE (reference sequence). V lost 2 bases and J lost 3, with 6 bases in between. There are 12 residues in the CDR3. Written as DNA, the CDR3 is TGTGCCAGCAGCTTCGACCACTACGAGCAGTACTTC. Translation gives CASSFDHYEQYF. The whole variable domain, remainder taken from reference TRBV5-4 and TRBJ2-7, is ETGVTQSPTHLIKTRGQQVTLRCSSQSGHNTVSWYQQALGQGPQFIFQYYREEENGRGNFPPRFSGLQFPNYSSELNVNALELDDSALYLCASSFDHYEQYFGPGTRLTVT.

The chain has TRBV11-2 and TRBJ1-1, with D uncertain. Germline V lookup: CDR1 SGHAT, CDR2 FQNNGV. The CDR3 runs to 14 residues. With 5 bases removed from V and 7 bases from J, the gap between germline ends came to 17 bases. CDR3 amino acids: CASSTTVVLGEAFF. The CDR3 region has the DNA TGTGCCAGCAGCACCACAGTAGTGCTGGGTGAAGCTTTCTTT.

This chain links TRBV5-1 with TRBJ2-3, with 12 positions matching TRBD2. Trimming at V came to 4 bases and at J to 2 bases, leaving 5 bases not matched to a gene. Germline V gene lookup returns CDR1 SGHRS and CDR2 YFSETQ. The length of the CDR3 is 16 residues. CDR3 coding DNA: TGCGCCAGCAGCATGGGACTAGCGGGCTCCACAGATACGCAGTATTTT. This translates into CASSMGLAGSTDTQYF.

This clone was seen just once. The gene calls are TRBV20-1 and TRBJ1-2; D remains ambiguous. Trimming took 0 bases from V and 10 from J, leaving 6 bases between them. Germline CDR1 DFQATT, CDR2 SNEGSKA (reference sequence). The CDR3 spans 10 residues. The CDR3 sequence is CSARENHYTF. Here the CDR3 DNA reads TGCAGTGCTAGAGAGAATCACTACACCTTC.

The chain recombines TRBV2 with TRBJ2-3; 8 bases match TRBD2. The germline V gene has CDR1 SNHLY and CDR2 FYNNEI. There are 14 residues in the CDR3. J gave up 2 bases and V 7 bases, and 5 bases lay outside the gene matches. Written as DNA, the CDR3 is TGTGCCAGCATGCCAGCGGGGGCCACAGATACGCAGTATTTT. As protein: CASMPAGATDTQYF.